The 11 T cell receptor beta chains given below trace back to one sample, sequenced in a study of T-cell memory formation after mild COVID-19. TCRdb independently ran MiXCR on the 5' RACE reads; one entry per CDR3 protein. Altogether about 560,000 distinct CDR3 sequences are present, 20% to 25% being singletons, with the ten largest covering around 9.2%. Sample: PBMCs or a T cell subset sorted from them (not recorded which). All receptors come from an adult woman who had mild COVID-19 (a few samples of this study predate the infection). Cell type and time point are not known.

V usage is TRBV19 and J usage is TRBJ2-1; 11 bases fit TRBD2. Trimming took 3 bases from V and 7 from J; bases not matched to a gene: 8. In germline, CDR1 is LNHDA, CDR2 SQIVND (reference sequence). This CDR3 spans 16 amino acids. The CDR3 loop reads CASSILLAGAINEQFF. In DNA, the CDR3 is TGTGCCAGTAGTATTCTACTAGCGGGAGCGATAAATGAGCAGTTCTTC.

The chain has TRBV6-2 or TRBV6-3 and TRBJ2-7, with 10 bases matching TRBD2. The CDR3 has 15 residues. Germline V gives CDR1 MNHEY, CDR2 SVGEGT. J lost 2 bases, V lost 7 bases, and 8 bases had no gene match. CDR3 DNA: TGTGCCAGCACCCCACGAGCGGGAGGGCCCTACGAGCAGTACTTC. Its protein is CASTPRAGGPYEQYF.

This clonotype was seen only a few times. V gene TRBV20-1 combines with J gene TRBJ2-7; TRBD2 might be the D (7 bases). The germline CDR1 and CDR2 sequences are DFQATT and SNEGSKA (reference sequence). Trimming stripped 6 bases from V and 6 bases from J, with 12 bases between. The CDR3 length is 11 residues. CDR3: CSAGGRIEQYF. CDR3 DNA: TGCAGTGCCGGGGGGCGAATCGAGCAGTACTTC.

Only a few counts were recorded for this clonotype. The rearrangement links TRBV11-3 to TRBJ2-7; the match to TRBD2 covers 10 bases. CDR1 SGHNT and CDR2 YENEEA come from the germline V gene. The CDR3 length is 16 residues. V trimming: 2 bases; J trimming: 4 bases; junction bases outside the gene matches: 8. CDR3 bases: TGTGCCAGCAGCTTAATAGCGGGAGGAGGGTTATACGAGCAGTACTTC. Translated, it gives CASSLIAGGGLYEQYF.

The rearrangement links TRBV30 to TRBJ2-7; 7 positions agree with TRBD1. The CDR3 spans 12 residues. Germline V CDR1 and CDR2: GTSNPN, SVGIG (reference sequence). Unmatched junction bases numbered 2, after V lost 3 bases and J lost 3 bases. The CDR3 reads CAWRWDSYEQYF. The CDR3 region has the DNA TGTGCCTGGAGATGGGACAGCTACGAGCAGTACTTC.

CDR3 region: CASSLVRTRSDYEQYF. In DNA, the CDR3 is TGTGCCAGCAGTTTAGTGAGGACCAGGTCAGACTACGAGCAGTACTTC. J is TRBJ2-7 and V is TRBV6-1, with D unresolved. The germline V gene encodes CDR1 MNHNS and CDR2 SASEGT. The CDR3 consists of 16 residues. The V gene lost 5 bases and the J gene lost 3 bases, with 20 bases spanning the gap.

A few counts support this clonotype. The chain carries TRBV11-2 and TRBJ2-2; TRBD2 might be the D (6 bases). Trimming shortened V by 5 bases and J by 7 bases, and 14 bases separated the two germline ends. The CDR3 extends over 14 amino acids. Germline values: CDR1 SGHAT, CDR2 FQNNGV. Written as DNA, the CDR3 is TGTGCCAGCAGCCCCTCGGGGGTAGGCGGGGAGCTGTTTTTT. This codes for CASSPSGVGGELFF.

This clonotype has more than one count but fewer than ten. The genes are TRBV2 and TRBJ2-3; weak D call: TRBD1 (5 bases). The germline CDR1 and CDR2 sequences are SNHLY and FYNNEI. V was trimmed by 5 bases and J by 14 bases, leaving 17 bases between them. The CDR3 totals 12 residues. The CDR3: CASSPLTRQPYF. For the CDR3, the DNA is TGTGCCAGCAGTCCTCTGACTCGACAGCCGTATTTT.

The rearrangement links TRBV7-9 to TRBJ2-5, with 8 bases fitting TRBD2. Germline trimming cut 1 base from V and 5 bases from J; bases unmatched to any gene: 9. The CDR3 length is 16 residues. CDR1 is SEHNR and CDR2 is FQNEAQ in the germline V gene (reference sequence). In DNA form, the CDR3 reads TGTGCCAGCAGCTTAGGGACGGGAGGGCCCTGGGAGACCCAGTACTTC. Its protein product is CASSLGTGGPWETQYF. Combining the CDR3 with reference TRBV7-9 and TRBJ2-5 gives the whole variable domain DTGVSQNPRHKITKRGQNVTFRCDPISEHNRLYWYRQTLGQGPEFLTYFQNEAQLEKSRLLSDRFSAERPKGSFSTLEIQRTEQGDSAMYLCASSLGTGGPWETQYFGPGTRLLVL.

The CDR3 DNA reads as TGTGCCAGCAGTTACTCTGGACTAGCGGGGGGGTCCTACGAGCAGTACTTC. This sequence encodes CASSYSGLAGGSYEQYF. The J gene is TRBJ2-7, the V gene TRBV6-5; 15 bases are a match to TRBD2. Germline CDR1 reads MNHEY; CDR2 reads SVGAGI. This CDR3 has 17 residues. V lost 0 bases, J lost 1 base, and 1 base stayed unmatched.

The V and J genes are TRBV25-1 and TRBJ2-7, with unresolved D. This CDR3 is built from 14 residues. Looked up from germline, CDR1 is MGHDK and CDR2 is SYGVNS. Trimming took off 2 bases at V and 6 bases at J, with 14 bases between the two ends. The DNA for the CDR3 is TGTGCCAGCAGTGAACATGGTCATCTCTCCGAGCAGTACTTC. It is translated as CASSEHGHLSEQYF.